This entry lists 13 T cell receptor beta chains sequenced from one sample in a study of T cell clones after liver transplantation. The data were produced by immunoSEQ multiplex PCR, yet TCRdb's version contains in-frame clones alone and is incomplete. The sample yields 75,000 to 100,000 clones, nearly 85% seen once. The sample in question was CD4+ T cells from blood, obtained approximately 3.5 years after liver transplant. The receptors come from a human patient who received a liver transplant. Some T cells may trace back to the graft donor.

V usage is TRBV5-1 and J usage is TRBJ2-3, with 13 positions matching TRBD2. CDR3 length equals 16 residues. Per the germline V gene, CDR1 is SGHRS and CDR2 is YFSETQ. Unmatched junction bases numbered 6, after V lost 4 bases and J lost 4 bases. The CDR3: CASSVGLAGVPDTQYF. The CDR3 bases are TGCGCCAGCAGCGTCGGACTAGCGGGAGTCCCAGATACGCAGTATTTT.

The chain recombines TRBV4-3 with TRBJ2-1; 7 nucleotides line up with TRBD2. The germline V gene has CDR1 LGHNA and CDR2 YSLEER. J gave up 5 bases and V 1 base, and 14 bases lay outside the gene matches. There are 18 residues in the CDR3. The CDR3: CASSQGPPLAEGNNEQFF. CDR3 DNA: TGCGCCAGCAGCCAAGGGCCCCCCCTAGCGGAGGGGAACAATGAGCAGTTCTTC.

The V and J genes are TRBV28 and TRBJ1-5, with TRBD1 as a possible D gene (5 bases). This CDR3 contains 17 residues. The V and J ends lost 4 bases and 1 base respectively, with 17 bases between them. Germline loops: CDR1 MDHEN, CDR2 SYDVKM. Written as DNA, the CDR3 is TGTGCCAGCAGTTCAGCGACAGCCCTCAGAAGCAATCAGCCCCAGCATTTT. Its translation: CASSSATALRSNQPQHF.

The CDR3 loop reads CASSSASGTSTDTQYF. The CDR3 DNA reads as TGTGCCAGCAGTTCAGCTAGCGGAACTAGCACAGATACGCAGTATTTT. This chain connects TRBV28 to TRBJ2-3, with 7 bases matching TRBD2. V was clipped by 4 bases and J by 0 bases; unmatched bases: 7. This CDR3 region has 16 residues. Germline CDR1 is MDHEN and CDR2 is SYDVKM. The whole variable domain, remainder taken from reference TRBV28 and TRBJ2-3, is DVKVTQSSRYLVKRTGEKVFLECVQDMDHENMFWYRQDPGLGLRLIYFSYDVKMKEKGDIPEGYSVSREKKERFSLILESASTNQTSMYLCASSSASGTSTDTQYFGPGTRLTVL.

The V and J genes are TRBV7-2 and TRBJ2-4; D possibly matches TRBD1 or TRBD2 (5 bases each). Germline V CDR1 and CDR2: SGHTA, FQGNSA. Trimming shortened V by 4 bases and J by 0 bases, and 13 bases separated the two germline ends. The CDR3 runs to 16 residues. The CDR3 protein is CASSSQGALAKNIQYF. The DNA of the CDR3 is TGTGCCAGCAGCTCCCAGGGAGCCCTAGCCAAAAACATTCAGTACTTC.

V usage is TRBV11-2 and J usage is TRBJ2-1; no reliable D call. Germline lookup yields CDR1 SGHAT and CDR2 FQNNGV. V lost 4 bases and J lost 6, with 16 bases in between. The CDR3 is made up of 15 amino acids. The CDR3 sequence: CASSSEKITANEQFF. The CDR3 nucleotides are TGTGCCAGCAGCTCCGAAAAAATAACGGCCAATGAGCAGTTCTTC.

This chain joins TRBV28 and TRBJ2-5; 12 bases map to TRBD1. From germline, CDR1 is MDHEN and CDR2 SYDVKM. V shed 4 bases, J shed 5 bases, and the junction held 8 bases outside the gene matches. The CDR3 contains 16 residues. CDR3 residues: CASSSPGTGGRETQYF. CDR3 coding DNA: TGTGCCAGCAGTTCGCCCGGGACAGGGGGCCGGGAGACCCAGTACTTC.

As for this clone: Relative to the germline gene, one junction end is altered; a read error may explain this. The rearrangement links TRBV7-7 to TRBJ2-2; 9 bases map to TRBD2. CDR1 is SSHAT and CDR2 is FNYEAQ in the germline V gene (reference sequence). The CDR3 runs 15 residues. CDR3 in amino acids: CASSHSGSDTGELFF. CDR3 nucleotide sequence: TGTGCTAGCAGCCATAGCGGGAGTGACACCGGGGAGCTGTTTTTT.

The table lists this clone with a count of one. CDR3 loop: CASSSDRGHNQPQHF. The CDR3 DNA reads as TGTGCCAGCAGTTCGGACAGGGGGCACAATCAGCCCCAGCATTTT. This chain uses TRBV28 with TRBJ1-5; TRBD1 matches 11 bases. The CDR3 is 15 amino acids. The germline gives CDR1 MDHEN, CDR2 SYDVKM. J gave up 3 bases and V 4 bases, and 2 bases lay outside the gene matches.

The J gene is TRBJ2-7, the V gene TRBV10-3; TRBD2 aligns across 7 bases. This CDR3 comprises 18 residues. V lost 0 bases, J lost 2 bases, and 13 bases stayed unmatched. Per germline, CDR1 ENHRY and CDR2 SYGVKD. The chain's CDR3 is CAISESHLGRSRPYEQYF. CDR3 nucleotides: TGTGCCATCAGTGAGTCCCACCTCGGGAGGAGTCGACCCTACGAGCAGTACTTC.

This rearrangement joins TRBV5-1 to TRBJ1-2; D is undetermined. Germline-derived CDR1 and CDR2 are SGHRS and YFSETQ. The V gene lost 3 bases and the J gene lost 7 bases, with 13 bases spanning the gap. The CDR3 contains 13 residues. The CDR3 DNA follows: TGCGCCAGCAGCTCATCGCAGGCAGTTGGCTACACCTTC. It translates to CASSSSQAVGYTF.

This chain links TRBV28 with TRBJ1-3; D gene ambiguous. Trimming shortened V by 6 bases and J by 0 bases, and 15 bases separated the two germline ends. Germline V gives CDR1 MDHEN, CDR2 SYDVKM. The CDR3 consists of 16 residues. The CDR3: CASRFLGSSSGNTIYF. The CDR3, as DNA: TGTGCCAGCAGATTCCTCGGGTCGAGCTCTGGAAACACCATATATTTT.

V and J are TRBV28 and TRBJ2-7; TRBD1 matches 10 bases. The CDR3 contains 18 residues. J gave up 0 bases and V 5 bases, and 13 bases lay outside the gene matches. The germline V gene encodes CDR1 MDHEN and CDR2 SYDVKM. CDR3 amino acids: CASSARTGGQEDSYEQYF. In DNA form, the CDR3 reads TGTGCCAGCAGTGCGCGGACAGGGGGACAAGAAGACTCCTACGAGCAGTACTTC.